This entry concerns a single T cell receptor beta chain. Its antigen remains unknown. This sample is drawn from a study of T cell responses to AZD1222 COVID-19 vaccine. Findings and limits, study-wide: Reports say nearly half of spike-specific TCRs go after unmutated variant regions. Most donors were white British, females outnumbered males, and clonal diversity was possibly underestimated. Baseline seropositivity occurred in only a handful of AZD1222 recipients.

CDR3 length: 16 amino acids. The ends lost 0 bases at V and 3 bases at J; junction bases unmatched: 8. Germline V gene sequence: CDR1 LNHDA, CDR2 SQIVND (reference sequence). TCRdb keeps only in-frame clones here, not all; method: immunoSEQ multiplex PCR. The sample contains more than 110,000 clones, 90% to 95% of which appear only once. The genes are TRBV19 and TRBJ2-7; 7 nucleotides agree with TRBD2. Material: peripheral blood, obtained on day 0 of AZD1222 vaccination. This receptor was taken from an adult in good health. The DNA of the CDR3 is TGTGCCAGTAGTATAGATCTATCCGGGGGGTACTACGAGCAGTACTTC. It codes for CASSIDLSGGYYEQYF. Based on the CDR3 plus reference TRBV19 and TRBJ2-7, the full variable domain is DGGITQSPKYLFRKEGQNVTLSCEQNLNHDAMYWYRQDPGQGLRLIYYSQIVNDFQKGDIAEGYSVSREKKESFPLTVTSAQKNPTAFYLCASSIDLSGGYYEQYFGPGTRLTVT.